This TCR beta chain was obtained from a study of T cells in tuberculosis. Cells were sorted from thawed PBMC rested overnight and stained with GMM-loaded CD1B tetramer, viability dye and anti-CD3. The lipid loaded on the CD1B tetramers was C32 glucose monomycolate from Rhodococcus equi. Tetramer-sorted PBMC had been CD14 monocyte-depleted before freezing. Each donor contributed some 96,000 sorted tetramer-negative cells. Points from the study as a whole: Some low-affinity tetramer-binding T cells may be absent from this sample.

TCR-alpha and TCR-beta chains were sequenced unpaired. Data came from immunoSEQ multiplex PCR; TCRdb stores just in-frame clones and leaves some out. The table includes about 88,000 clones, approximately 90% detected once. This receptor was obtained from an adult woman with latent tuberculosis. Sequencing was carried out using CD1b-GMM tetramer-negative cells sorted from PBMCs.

As DNA, the CDR3 is TGTGCCAGCAGTGAAGCCGAGGGTTTGTGGACCGGGGAGCTGTTTTTT. Its translation: CASSEAEGLWTGELFF. The V call is TRBV6-1, the J call TRBJ2-2, with TRBD2 as a possible D gene (5 bases). Germline V gives CDR1 MNHNS, CDR2 SASEGT. The CDR3 runs to 16 residues. V lost 0 bases, J lost 5 bases, and 13 bases lay in between.